The next 25 T cell receptor beta chains were all read from a single sample in a study of blood T cell repertoires in COVID-19. Profiling relied on immunoSEQ multiplex PCR, and the TCRdb table lists in-frame clones only, not all of them. Of 150,000 or so clones in the sample, approximately 88% were seen once. Specimen: PBMCs or T cells enriched from blood (not recorded which). These receptors were obtained from a woman in her 50s who had recovered from COVID-19.

The J gene is TRBJ1-2, the V gene TRBV3-1 (or the pseudogene TRBV3-2); D perhaps matches TRBD1 (6 bases). CDR1 is LGHDT and CDR2 is YNNKEL in the germline V gene (reference sequence). The CDR3 is 17 amino acids. V was pared by 1 base and J by 5 bases, with 20 bases between. The CDR3 DNA sequence: TGTGCCAGCAGCCAAGTGGGGTGGGCGACAGGAAAGTATGGCTACACCTTC. Its translation: CASSQVGWATGKYGYTF.

This rearrangement joins TRBV7-8 to TRBJ2-7; TRBD1 aligns across 8 bases. Germline V CDR1 and CDR2: SGHVS, FQNEAQ. The length of the CDR3 is 14 residues. The junction had 9 bases not matched to a gene; V was cut back by 5 bases and J by 6 bases. The CDR3 DNA is TGTGCCAGCAGCGCCGGGACAGGAATTACCGAGCAGTACTTC. Its translation: CASSAGTGITEQYF.

J is TRBJ1-6 and V is TRBV6-5; 7 bases agree with TRBD1. Unmatched junction bases numbered 2, after V lost 2 bases and J lost 16 bases. Germline CDR1 reads MNHEY; CDR2 reads SVGAGI. The CDR3 loop spans 11 amino acids. The CDR3 bases are TGTGCCAGCAGTTACGCGGGACAGCTCCACTTT. This sequence encodes CASSYAGQLHF.

This chain uses TRBV4-1 with TRBJ1-5; perhaps TRBD1 as D (6 bases). From germline, CDR1 is MGHRA and CDR2 YSYEKL. This CDR3 is 15 amino acids long. V gave up 0 bases and J gave up 8 bases, with 14 bases separating them. CDR3 protein: CASSQDLGGLEPQHF. The CDR3 DNA follows: TGCGCCAGCAGCCAAGACCTGGGGGGGCTTGAGCCCCAGCATTTT.

Only a few counts were recorded for this clone. The chain joins TRBV3-1 (or the pseudogene TRBV3-2) to TRBJ1-1; 9 bases match TRBD1. Germline CDR1 reads LGHDT; CDR2 reads YNNKEL (reference sequence). Unmatched junction bases numbered 12, after V lost 3 bases and J lost 10 bases. The CDR3 is made up of 15 amino acids. The DNA of the CDR3 is TGTGCCAGCAGCCAGGGACAGGGAAGGGGTGTAGGAGCTTTCTTT. The encoded protein is CASSQGQGRGVGAFF.

The rearrangement links TRBV5-4 to TRBJ2-1, with 8 bases identical to TRBD2. The CDR3 runs 16 residues. V shed 0 bases and J 1 base; nucleotides not matched to a gene: 3. Per germline, CDR1 SGHNT and CDR2 YYREEE (reference sequence). CDR3 amino acids: CASSLDGGGSYNEQFF. Here the CDR3 DNA reads TGTGCCAGCAGCTTGGACGGGGGGGGGTCCTACAATGAGCAGTTCTTC.

The chain joins TRBV5-4 to TRBJ2-3; D ambiguous. The CDR3 loop spans 14 amino acids. Deletions cut 0 bases from V and 2 bases from J, with 7 bases between. Germline lookup yields CDR1 SGHNT and CDR2 YYREEE (reference sequence). The CDR3 here is CASSLAHYTDTQYF. The CDR3 region has the DNA TGTGCCAGCAGCTTGGCTCACTACACAGATACGCAGTATTTT.

The J gene is TRBJ2-2, the V gene TRBV6-5; 11 nucleotides line up with TRBD2. From germline, CDR1 is MNHEY and CDR2 SVGAGI. J was trimmed by 5 bases and V by 4 bases; bases with no gene match: 6. The CDR3 is made up of 16 amino acids. The CDR3 sequence: CASSSGLAARTGELFF. For the CDR3, the DNA is TGTGCCAGCAGTTCGGGACTAGCGGCTCGAACCGGGGAGCTGTTTTTT.

The chain carries TRBV5-1 and TRBJ1-4, with 8 bases aligning to TRBD1. The CDR3 is 16 amino acids. With V trimmed by 0 bases and J by 4 bases, 5 bases remained unmatched. In germline, CDR1 is SGHRS, CDR2 YFSETQ. CDR3 protein: CASSLGPQGDNEKLFF. Here the CDR3 DNA reads TGCGCCAGCAGCTTGGGACCACAGGGGGATAATGAAAAACTGTTTTTT.

This clone was picked up a small number of times. The gene calls are TRBV6-5 and TRBJ2-5; 7 bases align to TRBD2. This CDR3 has 15 amino acids. Germline V CDR1 and CDR2: MNHEY, SVGAGI. Trimming at V came to 6 bases and at J to 5 bases, leaving 12 bases not matched to a gene. The CDR3 is CASSFFGAGEETQYF. CDR3 DNA sequence: TGTGCCAGCAGCTTCTTTGGGGCGGGGGAGGAGACCCAGTACTTC.

J is TRBJ2-2 and V is TRBV6-5; TRBD1 aligns across 7 bases. V shed 3 bases and J 5 bases; nucleotides not matched to a gene: 3. Germline loops: CDR1 MNHEY, CDR2 SVGAGI. The CDR3 length is 14 residues. CDR3 amino acids: CASSYLQGTGELFF. The CDR3 nucleotides read TGTGCCAGCAGTTATCTACAGGGGACCGGGGAGCTGTTTTTT.

This chain connects TRBV18 to TRBJ1-3; 7 nucleotides line up with TRBD1. V lost 3 bases to trimming and J lost 0 bases; unmatched junction nucleotides: 11. The CDR3 covers 18 residues. Per germline, CDR1 KGHSH and CDR2 LQKENI. In DNA, the CDR3 is TGTGCCAGCTCACCCAGTAGGCCGGGACAGAGCTCTGGAAACACCATATATTTT. Its protein is CASSPSRPGQSSGNTIYF.

V and J are TRBV9 and TRBJ1-5; 7 nucleotides align to TRBD1. Looked up from germline, CDR1 is SGDLS and CDR2 is YYNGEE. V lost 5 bases to trimming and J lost 2 bases; unmatched junction nucleotides: 7. The CDR3 is 15 amino acids. The CDR3 region has the DNA TGTGCCAGCAGGGATGGGACAGCCCGCAATCAGCCCCAGCATTTT. It translates to CASRDGTARNQPQHF.

The V and J genes are TRBV5-1 and TRBJ2-5; possibly TRBD1 for D (5 bases). This CDR3 spans 13 amino acids. V gave up 4 bases and J gave up 5 bases, with 12 bases separating them. The germline gives CDR1 SGHRS, CDR2 YFSETQ. The CDR3 loop reads CASSPTAWETQYF. The CDR3 region has the DNA TGCGCCAGCAGCCCGACAGCCTGGGAGACCCAGTACTTC.

The V and J genes are TRBV18 and TRBJ1-5; D is perhaps TRBD1 (6 bases). The germline gives CDR1 KGHSH, CDR2 LQKENI. The CDR3 loop spans 15 amino acids. V shed 4 bases and J shed 2 bases, with 12 bases lying between them. The CDR3 DNA sequence: TGTGCCAGCTCACGTGGGGGCGCGGGCAATCAGCCCCAGCATTTT. As protein: CASSRGGAGNQPQHF.

The CDR3 DNA is TGTGCCATCAGCTTTAAACAGGGGAACACTGAAGCTTTCTTT. Residues: CAISFKQGNTEAFF. The chain combines TRBV10-3 with TRBJ1-1; tentative D call: TRBD1 (6 bases). V was clipped by 6 bases and J by 1 base, with 12 bases between them. Germline CDR1 is ENHRY and CDR2 is SYGVKD. This CDR3 is 14 amino acids long.

The rearrangement uses TRBV18 and TRBJ1-6; TRBD1 matches 7 bases. CDR3 size: 14 residues. V gave up 3 bases and J gave up 6 bases; unmatched junction bases: 2. Germline V gives CDR1 KGHSH, CDR2 LQKENI. CDR3 nucleotides: TGTGCCAGCTCACCGGACAGGTCTAATTCACCCCTCCACTTT. It encodes CASSPDRSNSPLHF.

The chain couples TRBV19 to TRBJ2-7, with 10 bases aligning to TRBD2. CDR3 size: 17 residues. J was trimmed by 0 bases and V by 1 base; bases with no gene match: 6. CDR1 LNHDA and CDR2 SQIVND come from the germline V gene (reference sequence). CDR3 loop: CASSIVAASGSSYEQYF. The CDR3 DNA reads as TGTGCCAGTAGTATAGTAGCGGCTAGCGGGAGCTCCTACGAGCAGTACTTC.

This clone occurred once. The rearrangement joins TRBV6-2 or TRBV6-3 to TRBJ1-2, with 10 positions matching TRBD1. The trim removed 6 bases at V and 8 bases at J, leaving 9 bases unmatched. The CDR3 runs to 14 residues. The germline V gene encodes CDR1 MNHEY and CDR2 SVGEGT. CDR3 sequence: CASSSFGTGDGYTF. Written as DNA, the CDR3 is TGTGCCAGCAGCTCCTTTGGGACAGGGGACGGCTACACCTTC.

CDR3 sequence: CASSRTSGGAEQFF. Here the CDR3 DNA reads TGTGCCAGCAGTCGGACTAGCGGGGGGGCTGAGCAGTTCTTC. This rearrangement joins TRBV6-5 to TRBJ2-1; 15 nucleotides agree with TRBD2. The germline gives CDR1 MNHEY, CDR2 SVGAGI. V lost 5 bases and J lost 9; bases outside the gene matches: 2. The CDR3 is made up of 14 amino acids.

The CDR3 loop reads CASGAGPDTQYF. CDR3 sequence (DNA): TGTGCCAGCGGGGCCGGTCCAGATACGCAGTATTTT. The chain is built from TRBV7-3 and TRBJ2-3, with a possible D match to TRBD1 (5 bases). Germline V gives CDR1 SGHTA, CDR2 FQGTGA. The CDR3 has 12 residues. Trimming took off 8 bases at V and 4 bases at J, with 10 bases between the two ends.

CDR3 protein: CASGSELAGNTIYF. CDR3 sequence (DNA): TGTGCTAGTGGTTCCGAACTTGCTGGAAACACCATATATTTT. The rearrangement joins TRBV12-5 to TRBJ1-3; unclear D gene. Trimming cost V 4 bases and J 2 bases, with 9 bases left between them. The CDR3 is made up of 14 amino acids. Looked up from germline, CDR1 is LGHNT and CDR2 is FRNRAP.

V gene TRBV18 combines with J gene TRBJ1-1; TRBD1 aligns across 12 bases. The CDR3 loop spans 15 amino acids. V shed 7 bases and J 8 bases; nucleotides not matched to a gene: 11. Germline-derived CDR1 and CDR2 are KGHSH and LQKENI. CDR3 loop: CASCIFGTGGQEAFF. In DNA, the CDR3 is TGTGCCAGCTGTATTTTTGGGACAGGGGGCCAGGAAGCTTTCTTT. Full variable domain (remainder filled in from reference TRBV18 and TRBJ1-1): NAGVMQNPRHLVRRRGQEARLRCSPMKGHSHVYWYRQLPEEGLKFMVYLQKENIIDESGMPKERFSAEFPKEGPSILRIQQVVRGDSAAYFCASCIFGTGGQEAFFGQGTRLTVV.

This clone occurred once. V is TRBV11-2 and J is TRBJ2-5, with no clear D. V gave up 5 bases and J gave up 6 bases, with 13 bases separating them. The CDR3 totals 13 residues. Germline loops: CDR1 SGHAT, CDR2 FQNNGV. CDR3: CASSPQALKTQYF. In DNA form, the CDR3 reads TGTGCCAGCAGCCCGCAGGCCTTGAAGACCCAGTACTTC.

This chain uses TRBV7-3 with TRBJ1-2; TRBD1 might be the D (6 bases). Germline V gene lookup returns CDR1 SGHTA and CDR2 FQGTGA. The V and J ends lost 0 bases and 12 bases respectively, with 20 bases between them. The CDR3 loop spans 15 amino acids. The chain's CDR3 is CASSLTGPGQQGHTF. CDR3 nucleotides: TGTGCCAGCAGCTTAACGGGACCCGGACAGCAAGGACACACCTTC.